This record looks at one TCR beta chain sequence and its context. This CDR3 has 12 residues. V lost 7 bases and J 6 bases, leaving 7 bases between the germline ends. Data came from immunoSEQ multiplex PCR; TCRdb stores just in-frame clones and leaves some out. In the table there are about 380,000 clones, roughly 85% of which are singletons. These data originate in a study of blood T cell repertoires in COVID-19. V is TRBV12-3 or TRBV12-4 and J is TRBJ1-6; D ambiguous. The sequence was obtained from a woman under 30 with acute or convalescent COVID-19. The sequenced sample consisted of peripheral blood. The CDR3 spells CASKGGNSPLHF. The CDR3 bases are TGTGCCAGCAAGGGAGGTAATTCACCCCTCCACTTT.